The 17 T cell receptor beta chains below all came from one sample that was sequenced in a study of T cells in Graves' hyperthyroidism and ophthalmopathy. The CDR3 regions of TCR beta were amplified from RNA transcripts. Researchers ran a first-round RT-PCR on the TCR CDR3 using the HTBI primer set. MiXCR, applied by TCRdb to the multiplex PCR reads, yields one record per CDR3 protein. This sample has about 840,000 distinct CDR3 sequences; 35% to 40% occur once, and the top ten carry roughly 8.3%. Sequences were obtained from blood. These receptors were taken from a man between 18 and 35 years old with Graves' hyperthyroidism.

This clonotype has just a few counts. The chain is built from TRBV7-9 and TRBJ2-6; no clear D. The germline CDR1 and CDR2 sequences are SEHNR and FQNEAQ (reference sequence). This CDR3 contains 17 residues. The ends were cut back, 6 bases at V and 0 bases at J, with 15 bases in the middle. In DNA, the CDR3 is TGTGCCAGCAGTACTTCCGGGCCAACCTCTGGGGCCAACGTCCTGACTTTC. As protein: CASSTSGPTSGANVLTF.

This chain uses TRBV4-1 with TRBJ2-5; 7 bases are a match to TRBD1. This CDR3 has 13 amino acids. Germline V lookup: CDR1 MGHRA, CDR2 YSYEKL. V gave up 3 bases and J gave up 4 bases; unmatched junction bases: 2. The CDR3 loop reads CASSQGTVETQYF. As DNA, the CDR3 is TGCGCCAGCAGCCAGGGGACAGTAGAGACCCAGTACTTC.

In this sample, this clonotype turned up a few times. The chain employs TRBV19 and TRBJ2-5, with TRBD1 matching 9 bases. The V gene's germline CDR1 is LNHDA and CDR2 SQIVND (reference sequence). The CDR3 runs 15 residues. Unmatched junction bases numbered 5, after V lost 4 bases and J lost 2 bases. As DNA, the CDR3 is TGTGCCAGTAGTAACGGACAGGGGCCACAAGAGACCCAGTACTTC. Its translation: CASSNGQGPQETQYF.

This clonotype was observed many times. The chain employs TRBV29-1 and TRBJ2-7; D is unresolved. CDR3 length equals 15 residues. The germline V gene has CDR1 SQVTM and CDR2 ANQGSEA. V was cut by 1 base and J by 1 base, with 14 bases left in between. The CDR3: CSVEGEPVRSYEQYF. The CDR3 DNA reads TGCAGCGTTGAAGGAGAACCTGTCAGGTCCTACGAGCAGTACTTC.

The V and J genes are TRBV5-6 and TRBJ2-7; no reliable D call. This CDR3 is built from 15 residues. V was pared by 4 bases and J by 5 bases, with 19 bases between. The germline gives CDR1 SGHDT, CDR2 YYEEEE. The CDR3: CASSVRQQGLHEQYF. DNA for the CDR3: TGTGCCAGCAGCGTACGACAACAAGGGCTCCACGAGCAGTACTTC. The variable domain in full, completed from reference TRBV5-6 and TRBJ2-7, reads DAGVTQSPTHLIKTRGQQVTLRCSPKSGHDTVSWYQQALGQGPQFIFQYYEEEERQRGNFPDRFSGHQFPNYSSELNVNALLLGDSALYLCASSVRQQGLHEQYFGPGTRLTVT.

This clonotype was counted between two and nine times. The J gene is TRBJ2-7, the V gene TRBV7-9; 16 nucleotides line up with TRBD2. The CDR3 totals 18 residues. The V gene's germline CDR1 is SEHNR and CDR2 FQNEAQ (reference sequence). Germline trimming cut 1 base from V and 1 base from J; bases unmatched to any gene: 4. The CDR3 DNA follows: TGTGCCAGCAGCTTAGAGGCGGGACTAGCGGGAGGGTCCTACGAGCAGTACTTC. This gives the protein CASSLEAGLAGGSYEQYF.

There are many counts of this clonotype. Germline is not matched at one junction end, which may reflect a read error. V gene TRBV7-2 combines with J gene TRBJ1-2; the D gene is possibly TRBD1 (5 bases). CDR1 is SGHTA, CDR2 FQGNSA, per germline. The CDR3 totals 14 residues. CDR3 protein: CASSLDRGGYGYTF. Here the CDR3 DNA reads TGCGCCAGCAGCTTGGATCGTGGGGGCTATGGCTACACCTTC.

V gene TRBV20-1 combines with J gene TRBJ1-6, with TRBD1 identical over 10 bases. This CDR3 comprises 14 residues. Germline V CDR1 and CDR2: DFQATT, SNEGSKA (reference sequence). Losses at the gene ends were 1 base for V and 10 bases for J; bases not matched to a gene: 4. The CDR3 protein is CSARVTGGRSPLHF. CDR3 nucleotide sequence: TGCAGTGCTAGAGTGACAGGGGGCAGGTCACCCCTCCACTTT.

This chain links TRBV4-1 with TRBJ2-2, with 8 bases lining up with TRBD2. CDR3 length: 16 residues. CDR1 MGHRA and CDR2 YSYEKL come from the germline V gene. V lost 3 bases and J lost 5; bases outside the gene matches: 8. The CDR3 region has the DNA TGCGCCAGCAGCCATCATCCAGGCGGGAGGACCGGGGAGCTGTTTTTT. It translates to CASSHHPGGRTGELFF.

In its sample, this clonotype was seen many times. CDR3 protein: CATSTYRGPYNSPLHF. CDR3 sequence (DNA): TGTGCCACCAGCACTTACAGGGGGCCTTATAATTCACCCCTCCACTTT. The chain recombines TRBV15 with TRBJ1-6, with 9 bases identical to TRBD1. The junction had 5 bases not matched to a gene; V was cut back by 4 bases and J by 4 bases. CDR3 length equals 16 residues. CDR1 and CDR2 from the germline V gene are LNHNV and YYDKDF (reference sequence).

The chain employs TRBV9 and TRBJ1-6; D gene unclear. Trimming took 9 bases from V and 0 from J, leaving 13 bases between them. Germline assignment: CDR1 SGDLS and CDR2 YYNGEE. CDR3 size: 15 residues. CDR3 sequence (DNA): TGTGCCATCAGTGAGTCAGGCTCCTATAATTCACCCCTCCACTTT. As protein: CAISESGSYNSPLHF. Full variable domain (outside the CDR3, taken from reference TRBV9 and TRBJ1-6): DSGVTQTPKHLITATGQRVTLRCSPRSGDLSVYWYQQSLDQGLQFLIQYYNGEERAKGNILERFSAQQFPDLHSELNLSSLELGDSALYFCAISESGSYNSPLHFGNGTRLTVT.

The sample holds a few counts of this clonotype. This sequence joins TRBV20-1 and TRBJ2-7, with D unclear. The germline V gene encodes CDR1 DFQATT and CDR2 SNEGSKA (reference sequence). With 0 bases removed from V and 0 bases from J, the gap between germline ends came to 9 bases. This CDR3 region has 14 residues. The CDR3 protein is CSARDYPYSYEQYF. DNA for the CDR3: TGCAGTGCTAGAGATTACCCTTACTCCTACGAGCAGTACTTC.

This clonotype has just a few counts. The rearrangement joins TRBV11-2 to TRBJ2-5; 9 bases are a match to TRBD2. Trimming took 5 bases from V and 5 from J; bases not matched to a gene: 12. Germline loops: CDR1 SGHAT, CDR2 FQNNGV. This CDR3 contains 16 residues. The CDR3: CASSPVVGGGAETQYF. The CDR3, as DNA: TGTGCCAGCAGCCCCGTGGTCGGCGGGGGGGCCGAGACCCAGTACTTC.

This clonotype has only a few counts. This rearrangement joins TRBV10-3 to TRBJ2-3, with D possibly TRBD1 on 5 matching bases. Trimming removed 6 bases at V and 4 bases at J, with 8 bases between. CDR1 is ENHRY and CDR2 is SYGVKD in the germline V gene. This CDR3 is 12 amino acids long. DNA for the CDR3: TGTGCCATCAGGATGACAGCAGATACGCAGTATTTT. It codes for CAIRMTADTQYF.

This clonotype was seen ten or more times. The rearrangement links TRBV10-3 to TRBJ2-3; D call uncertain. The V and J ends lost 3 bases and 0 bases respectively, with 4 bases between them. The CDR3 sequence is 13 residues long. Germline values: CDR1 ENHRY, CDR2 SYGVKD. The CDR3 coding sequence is TGTGCCATCAGTGAAACTAGCACAGATACGCAGTATTTT. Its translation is CAISETSTDTQYF.

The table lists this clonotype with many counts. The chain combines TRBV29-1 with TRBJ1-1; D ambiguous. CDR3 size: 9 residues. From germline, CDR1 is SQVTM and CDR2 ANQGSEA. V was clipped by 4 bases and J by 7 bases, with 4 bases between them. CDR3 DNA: TGCAGCGTTGGTGGTGAAGCTTTCTTT. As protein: CSVGGEAFF.

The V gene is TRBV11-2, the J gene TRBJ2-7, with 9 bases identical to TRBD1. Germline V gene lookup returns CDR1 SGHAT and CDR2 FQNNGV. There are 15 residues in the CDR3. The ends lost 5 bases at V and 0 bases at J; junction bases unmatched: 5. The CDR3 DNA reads TGTGCCAGCAGCACCGGGACAGGGAACTCCTACGAGCAGTACTTC. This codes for CASSTGTGNSYEQYF. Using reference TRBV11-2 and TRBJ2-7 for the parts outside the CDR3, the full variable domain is EAGVAQSPRYKIIEKRQSVAFWCNPISGHATLYWYQQILGQGPKLLIQFQNNGVVDDSQLPKDRFSAERLKGVDSTLKIQPAKLEDSAVYLCASSTGTGNSYEQYFGPGTRLTVT.